Below are 10 T cell receptor beta chains sequenced from a single sample in a study of cytomegalovirus exposure and HLA in healthy donors. The PCR made use of 60 Vbeta and 13 Jbeta primers. TCRdb keeps only in-frame clones here, not all; method: immunoSEQ multiplex PCR. The data contain approximately 210,000 clones, about three quarters of them singletons. Sequenced material: PBMCs. These receptors were collected from a male donor in good health and CMV-seronegative.

This clone was seen more than once but under ten times. The chain combines TRBV7-2 with TRBJ1-5, with TRBD1 identical over 8 bases. V lost 5 bases and J lost 4; bases outside the gene matches: 7. CDR1 and CDR2 from the germline V gene are SGHTA and FQGNSA. The CDR3 covers 15 residues. CDR3 in DNA: TGTGCCAGCAGCAACCGGGGACAGGCGAATCAGCCCCAGCATTTT. It encodes CASSNRGQANQPQHF.

The genes are TRBV19 and TRBJ1-1; D is possibly TRBD1 (6 bases). V was clipped by 7 bases and J by 4 bases, with 13 bases between them. The CDR3 runs 13 residues. In germline, CDR1 is LNHDA, CDR2 SQIVND (reference sequence). CDR3 residues: CASIPTGLTEAFF. CDR3 in DNA: TGTGCCAGTATACCTACAGGGCTCACTGAAGCTTTCTTT. Variable domain in full (rest from reference TRBV19 and TRBJ1-1): DGGITQSPKYLFRKEGQNVTLSCEQNLNHDAMYWYRQDPGQGLRLIYYSQIVNDFQKGDIAEGYSVSREKKESFPLTVTSAQKNPTAFYLCASIPTGLTEAFFGQGTRLTVV.

CDR3 bases: TGTGCCAGCAGCAAAGACAGGGGATCTGAGACCCAGTACTTC. This encodes CASSKDRGSETQYF. This chain uses TRBV7-9 with TRBJ2-5; 8 bases agree with TRBD1. The V gene end was trimmed by 5 bases and the J gene end by 5 bases; junction bases not matched to a gene: 7. The CDR3 consists of 14 residues. Germline loops: CDR1 SEHNR, CDR2 FQNEAQ (reference sequence). Using reference TRBV7-9 and TRBJ2-5 for the parts outside the CDR3, the full variable domain is DTGVSQNPRHKITKRGQNVTFRCDPISEHNRLYWYRQTLGQGPEFLTYFQNEAQLEKSRLLSDRFSAERPKGSFSTLEIQRTEQGDSAMYLCASSKDRGSETQYFGPGTRLLVL.

This clone appeared many times. The V and J genes are TRBV29-1 and TRBJ1-2; 8 nucleotides agree with TRBD1. V shed 6 bases and J 6 bases; nucleotides not matched to a gene: 9. The germline CDR1 and CDR2 sequences are SQVTM and ANQGSEA. The CDR3 runs to 13 residues. This CDR3 is CSVQDRESDGYTF. The CDR3 bases are TGCAGCGTCCAGGACAGGGAGAGCGATGGCTACACCTTC.

Comment on this clone: One end of the junction varies from germline; a read error may be responsible. V gene TRBV7-9 combines with J gene TRBJ1-2; D gene uncertain. Germline loops: CDR1 SEHNR, CDR2 FQNEAQ (reference sequence). CDR3 length equals 12 residues. For the CDR3, the DNA is TGTTCCAGCTCCTCCGAGGGTGTCGGCTACACCTTC. Translated: CSSSSEGVGYTF.

The chain links TRBV7-8 to TRBJ1-5, with D unclear. The V end was cut by 1 base, the J end by 4 bases, with 5 bases between. CDR3 length: 13 amino acids. The germline V gene encodes CDR1 SGHVS and CDR2 FQNEAQ. As DNA, the CDR3 is TGTGCCAGCAGCTTAGACATAAATCAGCCCCAGCATTTT. Its protein is CASSLDINQPQHF.

The rearrangement links TRBV13 to TRBJ2-3; D not resolved. The ends were cut back, 2 bases at V and 1 base at J, with 19 bases in the middle. Germline V gene data show CDR1 as PRHDT and CDR2 as FYEKMQ (reference sequence). The CDR3 runs 18 residues. CDR3 sequence: CASSLTRQPRGGTDTQYF. The DNA of the CDR3 is TGTGCCAGCAGCTTAACACGCCAACCGAGAGGAGGCACAGATACGCAGTATTTT.

Details on this clone: Other DNA sequences in this specimen translate into the identical CDR3. This chain connects TRBV5-1 to TRBJ1-1; TRBD1 matches 8 bases. V shed 3 bases and J 4 bases; nucleotides not matched to a gene: 2. CDR1 is SGHRS and CDR2 is YFSETQ in the germline V gene. The CDR3 has 13 residues. The CDR3 reads CASSSTGVTEAFF. CDR3 bases: TGCGCCAGCAGCTCGACAGGGGTCACTGAAGCTTTCTTT.

The CDR3 nucleotides are TGTGCCAGCAGCCCCACGGTCCAGGGCGAGCAGTACTTC. As protein: CASSPTVQGEQYF. The chain links TRBV9 to TRBJ2-7, with D perhaps TRBD1 (5 bases). The germline CDR1 and CDR2 sequences are SGDLS and YYNGEE. The CDR3 runs to 13 residues. The V and J ends lost 4 bases and 6 bases respectively, with 14 bases between them.

The count of this clone is one. The chain couples TRBV7-3 to TRBJ2-3; D is unresolved. Germline-derived CDR1 and CDR2 are SGHTA and FQGTGA. V gave up 5 bases and J gave up 1 base, with 10 bases separating them. The CDR3 length is 14 residues. The CDR3 sequence is CASSPHRGTDTQYF. The CDR3 DNA sequence: TGTGCCAGCAGCCCGCATCGGGGCACAGATACGCAGTATTTT.